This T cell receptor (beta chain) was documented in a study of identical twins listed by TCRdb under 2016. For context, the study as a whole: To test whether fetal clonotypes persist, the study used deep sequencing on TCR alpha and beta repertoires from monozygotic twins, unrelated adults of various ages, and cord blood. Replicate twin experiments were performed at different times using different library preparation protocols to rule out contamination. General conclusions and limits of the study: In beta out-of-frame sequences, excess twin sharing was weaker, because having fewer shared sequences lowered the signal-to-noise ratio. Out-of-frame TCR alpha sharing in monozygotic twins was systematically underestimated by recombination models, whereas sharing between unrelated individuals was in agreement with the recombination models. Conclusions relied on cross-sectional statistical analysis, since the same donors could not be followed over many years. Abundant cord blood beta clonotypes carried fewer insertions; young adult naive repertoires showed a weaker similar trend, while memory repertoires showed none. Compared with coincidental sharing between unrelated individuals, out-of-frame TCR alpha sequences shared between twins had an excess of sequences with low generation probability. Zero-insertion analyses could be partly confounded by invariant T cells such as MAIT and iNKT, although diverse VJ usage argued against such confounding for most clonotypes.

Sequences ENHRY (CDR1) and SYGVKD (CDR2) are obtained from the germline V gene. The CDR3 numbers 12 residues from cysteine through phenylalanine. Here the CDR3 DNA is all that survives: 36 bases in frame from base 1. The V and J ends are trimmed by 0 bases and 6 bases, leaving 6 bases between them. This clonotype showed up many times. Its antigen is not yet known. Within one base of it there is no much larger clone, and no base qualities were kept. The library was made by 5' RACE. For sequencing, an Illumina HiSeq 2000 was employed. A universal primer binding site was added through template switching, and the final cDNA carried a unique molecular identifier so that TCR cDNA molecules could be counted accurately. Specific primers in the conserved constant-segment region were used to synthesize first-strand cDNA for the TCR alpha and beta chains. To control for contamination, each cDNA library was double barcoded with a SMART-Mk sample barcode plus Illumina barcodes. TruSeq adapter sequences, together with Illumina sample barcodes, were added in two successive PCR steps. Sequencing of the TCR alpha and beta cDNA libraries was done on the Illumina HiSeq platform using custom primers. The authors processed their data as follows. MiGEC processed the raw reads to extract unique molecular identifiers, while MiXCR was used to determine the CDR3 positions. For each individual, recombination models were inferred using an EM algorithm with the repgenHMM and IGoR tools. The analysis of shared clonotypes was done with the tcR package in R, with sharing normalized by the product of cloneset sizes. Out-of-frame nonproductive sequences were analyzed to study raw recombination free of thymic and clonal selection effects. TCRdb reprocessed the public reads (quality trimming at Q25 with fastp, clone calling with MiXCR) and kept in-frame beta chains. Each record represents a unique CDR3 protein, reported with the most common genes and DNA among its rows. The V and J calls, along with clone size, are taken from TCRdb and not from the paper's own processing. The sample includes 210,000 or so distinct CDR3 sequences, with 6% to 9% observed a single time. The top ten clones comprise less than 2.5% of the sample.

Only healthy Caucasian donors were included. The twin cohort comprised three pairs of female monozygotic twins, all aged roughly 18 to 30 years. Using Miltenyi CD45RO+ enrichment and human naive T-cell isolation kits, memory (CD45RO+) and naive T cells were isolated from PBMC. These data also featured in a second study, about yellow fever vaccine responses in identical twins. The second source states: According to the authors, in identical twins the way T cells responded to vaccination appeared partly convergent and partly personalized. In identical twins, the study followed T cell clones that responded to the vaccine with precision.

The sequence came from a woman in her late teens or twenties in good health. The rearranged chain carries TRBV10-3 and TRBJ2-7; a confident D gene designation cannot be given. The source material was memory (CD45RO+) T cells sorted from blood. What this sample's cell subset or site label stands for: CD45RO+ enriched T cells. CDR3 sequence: CAISESSGEQYF. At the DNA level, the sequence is TGTGCCATCAGTGAGTCGAGTGGCGAGCAGTACTTC.